This is a list of T cell receptor beta chains from one sample in a study of T cells after posttransplantation cyclophosphamide. Sequencing used immunoSEQ multiplex PCR; TCRdb keeps in-frame clones, though not all of them. The profile shows approximately 28,000 clones, 85% to 95% of them singletons. Sequenced input: naive CD4+ T cells sorted from PBMCs. The receptors originated from a woman in her sixties in good health, CMV-negative, and a related stem cell transplant donor. Both conserved end residues are part of each CDR3. D genes are given only for firm matches. For some rows the clone size is stated as once, few or many, or as a class when expanded; others skip it.

D gene	V gene	J gene	clone size	CDR3 DNA	CDR3 protein
TRBD2	TRBV6-5	TRBJ2-3	once	TGTGCCATCTCTACGAGGCGGGGGGGCACAGATACGCAGTATTTT	CAISTRRGGTDTQYF
-	TRBV7-3	TRBJ2-3	-	TGTGCCAGCAGCTTAAGCGGGATCATAGATACGCAGTATTTT	CASSLSGIIDTQYF
TRBD1	TRBV6-5	TRBJ1-3	-	TGTGCCATCAGTGTGGACAGGGGAGACACCATATATTTT	CAISVDRGDTIYF
-	TRBV4-2	TRBJ1-2	once	TGTGCCAGCAGGCCCGGGAGCCTCTATGGCTACACCTTC	CASRPGSLYGYTF
TRBD1	TRBV6-6	TRBJ1-1	few	TGTGCCAGCAGTCATCTGTCCCGGGACAGGGCGGCTGAAGCTTTCTTT	CASSHLSRDRAAEAFF
TRBD1	TRBV9	TRBJ1-2	few	TGTGCCAGCAGCGTAGGACAGGGGGTTGACTACACCTTC	CASSVGQGVDYTF
TRBD1	TRBV9	TRBJ1-2	-	TGTGCCAGCAGCGGGGACAGACATGGCTATGGCTACACCTTC	CASSGDRHGYGYTF
-	TRBV11-2	TRBJ2-1	-	TGTGCCAGCAGTCTCGGGGGATCTCGGGGCAATGAGCAGTTCTTC	CASSLGGSRGNEQFF
-	TRBV25-1	TRBJ1-1	-	TGTGCCAGCACCACCTCGGGGACTGAAGCTTTCTTT	CASTTSGTEAFF
-	TRBV4-1	TRBJ2-1	-	TGCGCCAGCAGCCAAGACCGGTGGAGCAATGAGCAGTTCTTC	CASSQDRWSNEQFF
-	TRBV27	TRBJ2-6	-	TGTGCCAGCACCATCTCTGGGGCCAACGTCCTGACTTTC	CASTISGANVLTF
-	TRBV19	TRBJ1-6	-	TGTGCCAGTAGTGTCCAGGACATTAATTCACCCCTCCACTTT	CASSVQDINSPLHF